A selection of T cell receptor beta chains follows, all from one sample in a study of siplizumab effects on memory and regulatory T cells. The method was immunoSEQ multiplex PCR; TCRdb's version includes in-frame clones alone and lacks a portion of them. The sample includes 100,000 or so clones, roughly 90% of them seen just once. The specimen sequenced was CD4+ T cells sorted from blood. The receptors derive from a human donor in good health. Both conserved end residues are part of each CDR3. D genes are given only for firm matches. Size is stated for part of the rows, as once, few or many counts, or as a class when the clone is expanded.

.,TRBV19,TRBD2,TRBJ2-1,CASSIGGRAYNEQFF,TGTGCCAGTAGTATCGGCGGGAGGGCCTACAATGAGCAGTTCTTC
.,TRBV28,.,TRBJ2-7,CASSRYKTWDEQYF,TGTGCCAGCAGTCGATACAAGACCTGGGACGAGCAGTACTTC
.,TRBV7-9,TRBD2,TRBJ2-1,CASSLTGLALSSGNEQFF,TGTGCCAGCAGCTTAACGGGACTAGCCCTCTCCTCAGGCAATGAGCAGTTCTTC
.,TRBV5-8,TRBD2,TRBJ2-3,CASSLAGSSGRAYGTQYF,TGTGCCAGCAGCTTGGCCGGAAGTAGCGGGAGGGCCTATGGTACGCAGTATTTT
.,TRBV4-1,.,TRBJ1-3,CASSQSANQRSTIYF,TGCGCCAGCAGCCAGAGTGCTAACCAAAGGAGCACCATATATTTT
once,TRBV11-2,.,TRBJ1-1,CASSLVRGNTEAFF,TGTGCCAGCAGCTTAGTCAGGGGAAACACTGAAGCTTTCTTT
.,TRBV2,.,TRBJ2-7,CASSAGRQSPYEQYF,TGTGCCAGCAGCGCCGGGCGGCAGAGCCCCTACGAGCAGTACTTC
.,TRBV7-9,.,TRBJ2-3,CASSQKTRGGTQYF,TGTGCCAGCAGCCAGAAAACTCGGGGCGGGACGCAGTATTTT
.,TRBV2,TRBD2,TRBJ2-1,CASRETRGRGINEQFF,TGTGCCAGCAGGGAGACTCGCGGGAGGGGAATCAATGAGCAGTTCTTC
.,TRBV28,.,TRBJ1-2,CASRHRGGYTF,TGTGCCAGCAGGCACCGGGGTGGCTACACCTTC
.,TRBV27,TRBD2,TRBJ2-2,CASRGGASGRIGELFF,TGTGCCAGCAGGGGTGGGGCTAGCGGGAGAATCGGGGAGCTGTTTTTT
few,TRBV30,.,TRBJ2-3,CAWSVQGLQAQYF,TGTGCCTGGAGTGTACAGGGTCTACAGGCGCAGTATTTT
.,TRBV6-5,.,TRBJ1-2,CASRSRANYGYTF,TGTGCCAGCAGGAGCAGAGCTAACTATGGCTACACCTTC
.,TRBV27,.,TRBJ1-1,CASSLGGPNTEAFF,TGTGCCAGCAGTTTAGGCGGACCGAACACTGAAGCTTTCTTT
.,TRBV27,TRBD1,TRBJ1-1,CASSPADGQGARTEAFF,TGTGCCAGCAGTCCCGCGGACGGACAGGGGGCGCGTACTGAAGCTTTCTTT
.,TRBV7-2,TRBD1,TRBJ1-1,CASSVRGRRAFF,TGTGCCAGCAGCGTAAGGGGGCGCCGAGCTTTCTTT
.,TRBV5-8,.,TRBJ1-1,CASSLGSGASTEAFF,TGTGCCAGCAGCTTGGGTTCGGGGGCGTCCACTGAAGCTTTCTTT